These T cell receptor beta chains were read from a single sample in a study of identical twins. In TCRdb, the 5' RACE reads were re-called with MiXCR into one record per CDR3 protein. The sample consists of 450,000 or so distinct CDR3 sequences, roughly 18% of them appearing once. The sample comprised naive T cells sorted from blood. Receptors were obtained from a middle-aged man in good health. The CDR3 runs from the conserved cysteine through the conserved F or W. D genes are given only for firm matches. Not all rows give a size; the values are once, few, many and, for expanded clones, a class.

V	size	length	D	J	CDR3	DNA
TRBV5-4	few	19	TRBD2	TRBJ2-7	CASSLAVLSSREGRYEQYF	TGTGCCAGCAGCTTGGCCGTCTTATCGTCGAGGGAGGGCCGCTACGAGCAGTACTTC
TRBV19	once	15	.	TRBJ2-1	CASSLASVRNDEQFF	TGTGCCAGTTCGTTAGCTTCCGTCCGTAACGATGAGCAGTTCTTC
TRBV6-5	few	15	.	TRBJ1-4	CASSYLQGGGEKLFF	TGTGCCAGCAGTTACCTACAGGGCGGCGGTGAAAAACTGTTTTTT
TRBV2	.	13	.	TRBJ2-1	CASSGYSYNEQFF	TGTGCCAGCAGTGGCTACTCCTACAATGAGCAGTTCTTC
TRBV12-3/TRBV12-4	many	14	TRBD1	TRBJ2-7	CASSLRDRGYEQYF	TGTGCCAGCAGTTTACGGGACAGAGGCTACGAGCAGTACTTC
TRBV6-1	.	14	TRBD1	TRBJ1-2	CASQRDRVLGGYTF	TGTGCCAGCCAACGGGACAGGGTTCTAGGGGGCTACACCTTC
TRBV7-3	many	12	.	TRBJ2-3	CASSYSPGQQYF	TGTGCCAGCAGCTACTCTCCGGGACAGCAGTATTTT
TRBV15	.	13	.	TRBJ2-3	CATSRGGADTQYF	TGTGCCACCAGCAGGGGCGGGGCTGATACGCAGTATTTT
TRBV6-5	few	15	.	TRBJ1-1	CASSYSWSTDTEAFF	TGTGCCAGCAGTTACTCCTGGAGTACGGACACTGAAGCTTTCTTT
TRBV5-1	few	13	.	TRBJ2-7	CASSFISGDEQYF	TGCGCCAGCAGCTTTATTTCAGGGGACGAGCAGTACTTC
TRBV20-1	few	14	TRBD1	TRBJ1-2	CSADRQGAFRGYTF	TGCAGTGCAGACAGACAGGGGGCATTCCGTGGCTACACCTTC
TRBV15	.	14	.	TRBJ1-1	CATSRARANTEAFF	TGTGCCACCAGCAGGGCCAGGGCGAACACTGAAGCTTTCTTT
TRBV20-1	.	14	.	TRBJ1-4	CSARAGYGYEKLFF	TGCAGTGCTAGAGCAGGGTACGGGTATGAAAAACTGTTTTTT
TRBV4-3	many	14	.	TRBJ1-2	CASSQAGTTYGYTF	TGCGCCAGCAGCCAGGCCGGGACAACCTATGGCTACACCTTC
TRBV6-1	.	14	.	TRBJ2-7	CASSEGMVVYEQYF	TGTGCCAGCAGTGAAGGGATGGTTGTCTACGAGCAGTACTTC
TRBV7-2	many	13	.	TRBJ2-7	CASSPGRSYEQYF	TGTGCCAGCAGTCCCGGTAGATCTTACGAGCAGTACTTC
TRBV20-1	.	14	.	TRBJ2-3	CSAPGIWSTDTQYF	TGCAGTGCCCCAGGGATTTGGTCCACAGATACGCAGTATTTT
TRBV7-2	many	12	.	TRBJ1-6	CASSLNGVGTTF	TGTGCCAGCAGCTTAAATGGTGTAGGGACGACGTTT
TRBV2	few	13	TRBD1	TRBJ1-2	CASSVTGGVGYTF	TGTGCCAGCAGTGTGACAGGGGGCGTAGGCTACACCTTC
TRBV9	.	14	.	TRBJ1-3	CASSVVGTGNTIYF	TGTGCCAGCAGCGTAGTGGGGACTGGAAACACCATATATTTT
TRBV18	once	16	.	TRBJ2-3	CASSPPRGGLTDTQYF	TGTGCCAGCTCACCACCGCGAGGGGGACTCACAGATACGCAGTATTTT
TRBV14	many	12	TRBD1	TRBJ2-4	CASSWDRNIQYF	TGTGCCAGCAGCTGGGACAGAAACATTCAGTACTTC
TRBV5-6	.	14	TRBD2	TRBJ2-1	CASSTLAGENEQFF	TGTGCCAGCAGTACACTAGCGGGAGAGAATGAGCAGTTCTTC
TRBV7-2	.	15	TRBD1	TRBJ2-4	CASSWGQRSKNIQYF	TGTGCCAGCAGCTGGGGACAGCGAAGCAAAAACATTCAGTACTTC
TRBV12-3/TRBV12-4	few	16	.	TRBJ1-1	CASSTHRGTMNTEAFF	TGTGCCAGCAGTACTCACCGGGGCACCATGAACACTGAAGCTTTCTTT
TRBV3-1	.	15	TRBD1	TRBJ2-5	CASSTGQEKGETQYF	TGTGCCAGCAGCACCGGACAGGAGAAGGGAGAGACCCAGTACTTC
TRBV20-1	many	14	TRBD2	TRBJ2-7	CSADDERGPYEQYF	TGCAGTGCTGACGACGAGCGGGGCCCCTACGAGCAGTACTTC
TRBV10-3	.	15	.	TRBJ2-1	CAISESGAPLDEQFF	TGTGCCATCAGTGAGTCAGGAGCGCCTCTCGATGAGCAGTTCTTC
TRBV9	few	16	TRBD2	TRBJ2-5	CASSFRGLAGKETQYF	TGTGCCAGCAGCTTTCGGGGACTAGCGGGAAAAGAGACCCAGTACTTC
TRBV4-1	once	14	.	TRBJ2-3	CASGRQSSTDTQYF	TGCGCCAGCGGGAGACAGTCGAGCACAGATACGCAGTATTTT
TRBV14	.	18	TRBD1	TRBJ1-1	CASSQERTTGGLTTEAFF	TGTGCCAGCAGCCAAGAAAGGACGACAGGGGGATTAACCACTGAAGCTTTCTTT
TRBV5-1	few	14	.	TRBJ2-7	CASSLIRGHYEQYF	TGCGCCAGCAGCTTAATCAGGGGCCACTACGAGCAGTACTTC
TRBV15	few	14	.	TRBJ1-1	CATSRDHIGSEAFF	TGTGCCACCAGCAGAGATCACATAGGCAGTGAAGCTTTCTTT
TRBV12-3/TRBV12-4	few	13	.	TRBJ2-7	CASSRDGRYEQYF	TGTGCCAGCAGTCGTGACGGACGGTACGAGCAGTACTTC
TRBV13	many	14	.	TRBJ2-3	CASSGSGSTDTQYF	TGTGCCAGCAGCGGGAGCGGTAGCACAGATACGCAGTATTTT
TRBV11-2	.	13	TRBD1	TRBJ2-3	CASSLSGGGTQYF	TGTGCCAGCAGCTTATCAGGGGGCGGGACGCAGTATTTT
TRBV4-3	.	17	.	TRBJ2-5	CASSQDLARSEQETQYF	TGCGCCAGCAGCCAAGATCTGGCCAGGTCGGAACAAGAGACCCAGTACTTC
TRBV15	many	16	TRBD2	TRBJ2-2	CATSWGLAGGAGELFF	TGTGCCACCAGCTGGGGACTAGCGGGAGGTGCCGGGGAGCTGTTTTTT
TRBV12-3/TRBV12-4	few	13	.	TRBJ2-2	CASSFVFTGELFF	TGTGCCAGCAGTTTTGTGTTTACCGGGGAGCTGTTTTTT
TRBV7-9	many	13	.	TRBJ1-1	CASSLGTNTEAFF	TGTGCCAGCAGCTTAGGGACCAACACTGAAGCTTTCTTT
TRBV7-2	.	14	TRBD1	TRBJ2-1	CASSSSRQGGEQFF	TGTGCCAGCAGCTCTAGTAGACAGGGCGGTGAGCAGTTCTTC
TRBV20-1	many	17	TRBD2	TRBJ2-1	CSAIPFSASGVYNEQFF	TGCAGTGCTATCCCCTTCTCCGCTAGCGGGGTATACAATGAGCAGTTCTTC
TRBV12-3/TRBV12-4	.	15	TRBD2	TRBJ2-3	CASSPRTREGDTQYF	TGTGCCAGCAGTCCTAGGACTAGGGAGGGAGATACGCAGTATTTT
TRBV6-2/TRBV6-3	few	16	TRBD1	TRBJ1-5	CASSYLTGTSNQPQHF	TGTGCCAGCAGTTACCTGACAGGGACTAGCAATCAGCCCCAGCATTTT
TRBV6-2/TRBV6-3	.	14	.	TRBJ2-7	CASSFGLPSYEQYF	TGTGCCAGCAGTTTTGGACTACCCTCCTACGAGCAGTACTTC
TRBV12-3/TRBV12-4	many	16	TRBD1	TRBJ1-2	CASSFRSTGGPYGYTF	TGTGCCAGCAGTTTTAGGTCGACAGGGGGCCCCTATGGCTACACCTTC
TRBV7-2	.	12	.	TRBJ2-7	CASSSDKAPSVF	TGTGCCAGCAGCTCTGACAAGGCCCCCTCGGTCTTC
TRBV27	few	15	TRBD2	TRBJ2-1	CASSAAVGGYNEQFF	TGTGCCAGCAGTGCCGCCGTGGGGGGGTACAATGAGCAGTTCTTC
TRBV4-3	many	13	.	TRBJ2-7	CASSQDRGYEQYF	TGCGCCAGCAGCCAAGATCGGGGCTACGAGCAGTACTTC
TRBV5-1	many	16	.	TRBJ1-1	CASSLATGGMNTEAFF	TGCGCCAGCAGCTTGGCGACAGGTGGCATGAACACTGAAGCTTTCTTT
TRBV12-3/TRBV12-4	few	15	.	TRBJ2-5	CASSPGGGGRETQYF	TGTGCCAGCAGCCCGGGGGGAGGGGGACGGGAGACCCAGTACTTC
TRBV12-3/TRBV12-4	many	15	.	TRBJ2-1	CASSLEAGSYNEQFF	TGTGCCAGCAGTTTAGAGGCAGGCTCCTACAATGAGCAGTTCTTC